The rows below give T cell receptor beta chains drawn from one sample of a study of cytomegalovirus exposure and HLA in healthy donors. TCRdb's table, derived via immunoSEQ multiplex PCR, lists solely in-frame clones and lacks some. The sample includes roughly 100,000 clones, roughly 79% seen only once; the top ten take 1.3%. What was sequenced was PBMCs. The receptors originated from a man aged 35-49 years in good health and CMV-seronegative. The CDR3 runs from the conserved cysteine through the conserved F or W. D genes are given only for firm matches. Only some rows state a clone size, as once, few, many or a class for expanded clones.

j_gene: TRBJ1-5; v_gene: TRBV2; d_gene: TRBD1; abundance: NA; CDR3nt: TGTGCCAGCAGTGATTGGCTTAGACAGGGGGCCCGGGGGATGGCCCAGCATTTT; CDR3aa: CASSDWLRQGARGMAQHF
j_gene: TRBJ2-2; v_gene: TRBV19; d_gene: TRBD2; abundance: NA; CDR3nt: TGTGCCAGTAGTATTCCGGGACTAGCGGGGGGGCCCGCCGGGGAGCTGTTTTTT; CDR3aa: CASSIPGLAGGPAGELFF
j_gene: TRBJ2-1; v_gene: TRBV5-1; d_gene: NA; abundance: NA; CDR3nt: TGCGCCAGCAGCTTGGCAACAGGGGGGGCCAGCTCCTACAATGAGCAGTTCTTC; CDR3aa: CASSLATGGASSYNEQFF
j_gene: TRBJ2-7; v_gene: TRBV30; d_gene: NA; abundance: few; CDR3nt: TGTGCCTGGAGCGCGACTAGTAACGAGCAGTACTTC; CDR3aa: CAWSATSNEQYF
j_gene: TRBJ2-1; v_gene: TRBV7-9; d_gene: NA; abundance: NA; CDR3nt: TGTGCCAGCAGCTACGAGGAGGGGAATGAGCAGTTCTTC; CDR3aa: CASSYEEGNEQFF
j_gene: TRBJ1-5; v_gene: TRBV4-1; d_gene: NA; abundance: NA; CDR3nt: TGCGCCAGCAGCCAAGTCTCAGGGACAAGCCAGCCCCAGCATTTT; CDR3aa: CASSQVSGTSQPQHF
j_gene: TRBJ2-7; v_gene: TRBV6-6; d_gene: NA; abundance: NA; CDR3nt: TGTGCCAGCAGTTACAAGCGGGCGACCTACGAGCAGTACTTC; CDR3aa: CASSYKRATYEQYF
j_gene: TRBJ1-1; v_gene: TRBV28; d_gene: TRBD1; abundance: few; CDR3nt: TGTGCCAGCAGCCACGAGAGGGGGCGGAGCACTGAAGCTTTCTTT; CDR3aa: CASSHERGRSTEAFF
j_gene: TRBJ2-1; v_gene: TRBV14; d_gene: TRBD1; abundance: NA; CDR3nt: TGTGCCAGCAGCCCGGGACAGGGGTTCAATGAGCAGTTCTTC; CDR3aa: CASSPGQGFNEQFF
j_gene: TRBJ1-5; v_gene: TRBV28; d_gene: NA; abundance: NA; CDR3nt: TGTGCCAGCAGAACGGTCGGGAGTGGCAATCAGCCCCAGCATTTT; CDR3aa: CASRTVGSGNQPQHF
j_gene: TRBJ1-1; v_gene: TRBV7-9; d_gene: NA; abundance: NA; CDR3nt: TGTGCCAGCAGCTTAGTGTACAGACAGAACACTGAAGCTTTCTTT; CDR3aa: CASSLVYRQNTEAFF
j_gene: TRBJ2-2; v_gene: TRBV7-2; d_gene: TRBD2; abundance: NA; CDR3nt: TGTGCCAGCAGCCTTAGCGGGAGGTACACCGGGGAGCTGTTTTTT; CDR3aa: CASSLSGRYTGELFF
j_gene: TRBJ2-4; v_gene: TRBV13; d_gene: TRBD1; abundance: NA; CDR3nt: TGTGCCAGCAGCCCACCCGGGACAGTAGCCAAAAACATTCAGTACTTC; CDR3aa: CASSPPGTVAKNIQYF
j_gene: TRBJ2-3; v_gene: TRBV2; d_gene: TRBD2; abundance: few; CDR3nt: TGTGCCAGCAGGGTAAAGACTAGCGTGGGGGCAGATACGCAGTATTTT; CDR3aa: CASRVKTSVGADTQYF
j_gene: TRBJ1-1; v_gene: TRBV27; d_gene: NA; abundance: NA; CDR3nt: TGTGCCAGCACAAGCAGGGAGAACACTGAAGCTTTCTTT; CDR3aa: CASTSRENTEAFF
j_gene: TRBJ2-7; v_gene: TRBV28; d_gene: NA; abundance: NA; CDR3nt: TGTGCCAGCAGTTTAACCAGGGGCCGTACCTTC; CDR3aa: CASSLTRGRTF
j_gene: TRBJ2-5; v_gene: TRBV5-5; d_gene: TRBD2; abundance: NA; CDR3nt: TGTGCCAGCAGCCTGAGACTAGCGGGGTTCCAAGAGACCCAGTACTTC; CDR3aa: CASSLRLAGFQETQYF